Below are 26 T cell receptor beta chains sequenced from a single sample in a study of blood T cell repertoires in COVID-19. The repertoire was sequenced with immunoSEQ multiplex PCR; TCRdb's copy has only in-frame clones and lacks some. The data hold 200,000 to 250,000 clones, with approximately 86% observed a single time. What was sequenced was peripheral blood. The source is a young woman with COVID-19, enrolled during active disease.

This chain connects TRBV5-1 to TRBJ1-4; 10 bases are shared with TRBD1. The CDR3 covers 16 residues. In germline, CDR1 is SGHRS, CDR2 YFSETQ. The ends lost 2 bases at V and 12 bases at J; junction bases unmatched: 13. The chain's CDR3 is CASSFWALTGGEELFF. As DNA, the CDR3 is TGCGCCAGCAGCTTTTGGGCCCTGACAGGGGGCGAGGAACTGTTTTTT. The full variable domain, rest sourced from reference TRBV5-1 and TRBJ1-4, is KAGVTQTPRYLIKTRGQQVTLSCSPISGHRSVSWYQQTPGQGLQFLFEYFSETQRNKGNFPGRFSGRQFSNSRSEMNVSTLELGDSALYLCASSFWALTGGEELFFGSGTQLSVL.

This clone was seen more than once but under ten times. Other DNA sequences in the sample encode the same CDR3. The CDR3 spells CASSDRYYEQYF. CDR3 nucleotide sequence: TGTGCCAGCAGCGACAGATACTACGAGCAGTACTTC. The genes are TRBV7-9 and TRBJ2-7; possibly TRBD1 for D (5 bases). Germline CDR1 and CDR2: SEHNR and FQNEAQ (reference sequence). The V gene lost 5 bases and the J gene lost 3 bases, with 8 bases spanning the gap. This CDR3 has 12 residues.

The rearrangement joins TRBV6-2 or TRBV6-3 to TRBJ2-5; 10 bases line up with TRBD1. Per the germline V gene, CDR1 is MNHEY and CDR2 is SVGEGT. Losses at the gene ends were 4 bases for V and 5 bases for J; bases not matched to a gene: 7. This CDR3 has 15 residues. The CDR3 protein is CASSSPTGGVETQYF. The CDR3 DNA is TGTGCCAGCAGTTCCCCGACAGGGGGCGTTGAGACCCAGTACTTC.

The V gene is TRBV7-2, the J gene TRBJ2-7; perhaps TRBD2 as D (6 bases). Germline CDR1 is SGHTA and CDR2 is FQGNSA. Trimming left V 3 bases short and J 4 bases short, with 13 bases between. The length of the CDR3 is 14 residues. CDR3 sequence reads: CASSFGRGWYEQYF. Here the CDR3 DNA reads TGTGCCAGCAGCTTCGGGCGGGGATGGTACGAGCAGTACTTC.

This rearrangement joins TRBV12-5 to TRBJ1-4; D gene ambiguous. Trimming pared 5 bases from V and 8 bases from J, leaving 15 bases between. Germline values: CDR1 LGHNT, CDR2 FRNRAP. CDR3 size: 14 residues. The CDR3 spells CASGPDVGREKLFF. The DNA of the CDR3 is TGTGCTAGTGGTCCGGACGTAGGGAGGGAAAAACTGTTTTTT.

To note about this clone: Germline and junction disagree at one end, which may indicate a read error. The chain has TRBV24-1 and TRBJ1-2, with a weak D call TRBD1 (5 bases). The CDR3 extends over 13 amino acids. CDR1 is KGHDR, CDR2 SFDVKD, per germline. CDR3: CATSGQPNYGYTF. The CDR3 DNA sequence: TGTGCCACCAGTGGACAGCCTAATTATGGCTACACCTTC.

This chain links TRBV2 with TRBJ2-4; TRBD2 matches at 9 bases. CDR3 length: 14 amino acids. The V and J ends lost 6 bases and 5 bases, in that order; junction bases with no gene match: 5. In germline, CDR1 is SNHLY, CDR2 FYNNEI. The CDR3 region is CASSLLAGENIQYF. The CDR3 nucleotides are TGTGCCAGCAGCCTACTAGCGGGCGAAAACATTCAGTACTTC.

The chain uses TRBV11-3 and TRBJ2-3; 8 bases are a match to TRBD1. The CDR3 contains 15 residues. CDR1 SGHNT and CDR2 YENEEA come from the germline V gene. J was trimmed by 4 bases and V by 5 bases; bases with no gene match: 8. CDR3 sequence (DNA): TGTGCCAGCAGCCTACTAGGACAGGGCGCAGATACGCAGTATTTT. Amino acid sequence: CASSLLGQGADTQYF.

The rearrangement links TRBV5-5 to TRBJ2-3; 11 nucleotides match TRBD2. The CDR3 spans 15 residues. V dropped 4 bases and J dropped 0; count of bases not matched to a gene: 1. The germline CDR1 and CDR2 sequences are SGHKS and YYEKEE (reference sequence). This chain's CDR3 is CASSRLAGSTDTQYF. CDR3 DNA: TGTGCCAGCAGCCGACTAGCGGGGAGCACAGATACGCAGTATTTT.

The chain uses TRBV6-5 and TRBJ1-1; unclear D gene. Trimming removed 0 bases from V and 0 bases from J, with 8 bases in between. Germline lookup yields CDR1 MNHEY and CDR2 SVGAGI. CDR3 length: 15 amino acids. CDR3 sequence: CASSYSGRVNTEAFF. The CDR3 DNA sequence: TGTGCCAGCAGTTACTCAGGGAGGGTGAACACTGAAGCTTTCTTT.

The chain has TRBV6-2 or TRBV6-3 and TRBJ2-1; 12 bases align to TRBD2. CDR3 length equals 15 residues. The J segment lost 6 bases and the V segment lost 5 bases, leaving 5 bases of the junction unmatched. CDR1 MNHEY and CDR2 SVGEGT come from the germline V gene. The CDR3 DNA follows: TGTGCCAGCAGTCTCGGGACTAGCGGGCGCAATGAGCAGTTCTTC. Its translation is CASSLGTSGRNEQFF.

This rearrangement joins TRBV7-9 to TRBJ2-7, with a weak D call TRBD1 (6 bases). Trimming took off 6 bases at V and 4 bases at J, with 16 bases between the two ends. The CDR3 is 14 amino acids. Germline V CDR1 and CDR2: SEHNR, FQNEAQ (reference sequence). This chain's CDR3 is CASSTDDRSYEQYF. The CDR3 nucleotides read TGTGCCAGCAGTACGGACGACAGGTCTTACGAGCAGTACTTC.

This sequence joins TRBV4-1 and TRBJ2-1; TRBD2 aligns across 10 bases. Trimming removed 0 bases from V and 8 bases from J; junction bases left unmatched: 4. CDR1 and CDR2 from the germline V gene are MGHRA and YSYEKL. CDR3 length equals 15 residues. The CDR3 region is CASSQDPSGSDEQFF. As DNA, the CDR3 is TGCGCCAGCAGCCAAGATCCTAGCGGGAGCGATGAGCAGTTCTTC.

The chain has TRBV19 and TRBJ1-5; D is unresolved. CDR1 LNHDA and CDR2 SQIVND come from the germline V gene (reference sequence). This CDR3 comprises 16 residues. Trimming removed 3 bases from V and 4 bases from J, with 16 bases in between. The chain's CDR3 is CASSIESTLTNQPQHF. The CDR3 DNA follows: TGTGCCAGTAGTATCGAAAGTACACTAACGAATCAGCCCCAGCATTTT.

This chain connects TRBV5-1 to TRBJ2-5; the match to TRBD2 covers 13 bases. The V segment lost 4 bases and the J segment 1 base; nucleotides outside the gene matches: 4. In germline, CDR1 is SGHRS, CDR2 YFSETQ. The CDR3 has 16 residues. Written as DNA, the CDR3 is TGCGCCAGCAGCCCGGGACTAGCGGGGTTCCAAGAGACCCAGTACTTC. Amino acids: CASSPGLAGFQETQYF.

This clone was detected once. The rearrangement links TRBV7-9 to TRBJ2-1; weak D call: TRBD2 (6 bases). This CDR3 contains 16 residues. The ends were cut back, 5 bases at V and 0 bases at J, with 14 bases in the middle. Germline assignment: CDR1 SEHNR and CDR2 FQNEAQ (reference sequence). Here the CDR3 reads CASSRGLPPSYNEQFF. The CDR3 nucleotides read TGTGCCAGCAGCCGGGGACTTCCACCCTCCTACAATGAGCAGTTCTTC.

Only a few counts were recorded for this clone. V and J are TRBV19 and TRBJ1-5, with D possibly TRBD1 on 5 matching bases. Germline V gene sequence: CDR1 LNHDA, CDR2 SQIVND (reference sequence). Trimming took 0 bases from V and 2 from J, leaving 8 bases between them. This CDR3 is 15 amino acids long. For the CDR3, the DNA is TGTGCCAGTAGTATAGACAGGGAGGGCAATCAGCCCCAGCATTTT. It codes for CASSIDREGNQPQHF. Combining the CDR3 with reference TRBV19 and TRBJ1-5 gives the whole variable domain DGGITQSPKYLFRKEGQNVTLSCEQNLNHDAMYWYRQDPGQGLRLIYYSQIVNDFQKGDIAEGYSVSREKKESFPLTVTSAQKNPTAFYLCASSIDREGNQPQHFGDGTRLSIL.

The CDR3: CASSVGGDTEAFF. CDR3 DNA sequence: TGTGCCAGCAGCGTGGGAGGGGACACTGAAGCTTTCTTT. The chain recombines TRBV9 with TRBJ1-1; a possible D gene is TRBD1 (5 bases). Trimming pared 2 bases from V and 3 bases from J, leaving 8 bases between. The CDR3 loop spans 13 amino acids. Germline V CDR1 and CDR2: SGDLS, YYNGEE.

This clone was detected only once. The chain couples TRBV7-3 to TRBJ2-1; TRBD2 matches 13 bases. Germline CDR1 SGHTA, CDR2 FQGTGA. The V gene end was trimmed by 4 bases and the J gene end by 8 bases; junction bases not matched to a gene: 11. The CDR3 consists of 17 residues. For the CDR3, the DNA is TGTGCCAGCAGCTCACGACTAGCGGGGGGCCAATTAGATGAGCAGTTCTTC. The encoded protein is CASSSRLAGGQLDEQFF.

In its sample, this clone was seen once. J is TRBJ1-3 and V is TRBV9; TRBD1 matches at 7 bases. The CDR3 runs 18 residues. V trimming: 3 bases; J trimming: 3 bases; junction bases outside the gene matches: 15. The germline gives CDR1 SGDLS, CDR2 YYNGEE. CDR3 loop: CASSATHPNRGGGNTIYF. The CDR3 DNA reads TGTGCCAGCAGCGCTACCCATCCAAACAGGGGCGGTGGAAACACCATATATTTT.

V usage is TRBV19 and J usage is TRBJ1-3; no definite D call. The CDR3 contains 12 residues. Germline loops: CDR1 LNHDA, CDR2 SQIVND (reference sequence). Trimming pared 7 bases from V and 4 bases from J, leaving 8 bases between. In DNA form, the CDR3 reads TGTGCCAGTACCGAAACAGGAAACACCATATATTTT. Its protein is CASTETGNTIYF.

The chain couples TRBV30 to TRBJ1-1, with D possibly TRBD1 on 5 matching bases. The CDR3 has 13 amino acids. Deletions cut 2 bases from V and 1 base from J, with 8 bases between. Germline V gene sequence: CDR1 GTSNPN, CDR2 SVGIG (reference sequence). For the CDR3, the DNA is TGTGCCTGGAGTCCCGACAGGAACACTGAAGCTTTCTTT. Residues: CAWSPDRNTEAFF.

Here the CDR3 reads CASSYSIAGGRETQYF. Here the CDR3 DNA reads TGTGCCAGCAGTTACTCGATAGCGGGAGGGAGGGAGACCCAGTACTTC. The rearrangement links TRBV6-2 or TRBV6-3 to TRBJ2-5; 11 nucleotides line up with TRBD2. Germline V gene sequence: CDR1 MNHEY, CDR2 SVGEGT. This CDR3 region has 16 residues. The V and J ends lost 0 bases and 5 bases, in that order; junction bases with no gene match: 5.

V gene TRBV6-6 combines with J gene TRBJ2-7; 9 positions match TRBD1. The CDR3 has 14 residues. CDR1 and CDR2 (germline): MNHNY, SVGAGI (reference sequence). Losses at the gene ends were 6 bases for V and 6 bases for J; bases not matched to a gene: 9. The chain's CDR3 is CASRPRTGEAEQYF. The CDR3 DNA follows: TGTGCCAGCAGACCCCGGACAGGGGAGGCCGAGCAGTACTTC.

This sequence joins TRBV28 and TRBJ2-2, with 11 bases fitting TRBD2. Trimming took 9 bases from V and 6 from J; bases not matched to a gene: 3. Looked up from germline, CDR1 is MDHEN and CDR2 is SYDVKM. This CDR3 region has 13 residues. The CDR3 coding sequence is TGTGCCAGTAGCGGGAGGGCCTCCGGGGAGCTGTTTTTT. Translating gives CASSGRASGELFF.

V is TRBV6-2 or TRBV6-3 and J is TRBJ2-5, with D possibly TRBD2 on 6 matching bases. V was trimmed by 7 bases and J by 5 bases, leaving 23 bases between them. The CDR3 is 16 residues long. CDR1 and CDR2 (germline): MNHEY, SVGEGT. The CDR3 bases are TGTGCCAGCACCCCCTTAGTGGTAGCGGCCGGTGAGACCCAGTACTTC. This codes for CASTPLVVAAGETQYF.